A single sample is the source of the 5 T cell receptor beta chains below, sequenced in a study of blood T cell repertoires in COVID-19 (TCRdb year 2020). Library prep was done by the immunoSEQ multiplex PCR assay. Entries here come from immuneACCESS through TCRdb and include only in-frame sequences with V and J called. Some clones fail to appear in such tables; in the studies checked, an unresolved V gene covers under half of the shortfall, and the cause of the remainder is unknown. The sample includes under 250,000 clones, with over 75% observed a single time. Approximately 8.6% of the sample comes from the top ten. The sample taken for sequencing was PBMCs or T cells enriched from blood (not recorded which). All receptors derive from a woman aged 50 to 60 with acute COVID-19.

The gene calls are TRBV4-2 and TRBJ2-3, with D perhaps matching TRBD1 (5 bases). The CDR3 is 16 residues long. Trimming stripped 0 bases from V and 4 bases from J, with 14 bases between. In germline, CDR1 is LGHNA, CDR2 YNFKEQ. The CDR3 DNA reads TGTGCCAGCAGCCAAGAAGGGGTCCCTAGATCAGATACGCAGTATTTT. Amino acids: CASSQEGVPRSDTQYF.

This chain connects TRBV4-2 to TRBJ1-1; D gene ambiguous. Trimming removed 0 bases from V and 0 bases from J, with 8 bases in between. The CDR3 consists of 15 residues. From germline, CDR1 is LGHNA and CDR2 YNFKEQ. CDR3 protein: CASSQDNRLNTEAFF. Here the CDR3 DNA reads TGTGCCAGCAGCCAAGATAACAGATTGAACACTGAAGCTTTCTTT.

There are a few counts of this clone. The genes are TRBV9 and TRBJ1-2; 9 positions match TRBD1. The CDR3 totals 17 residues. The trim removed 3 bases at V and 0 bases at J, leaving 9 bases unmatched. Germline CDR1 reads SGDLS; CDR2 reads YYNGEE. The CDR3 reads CASSGSRDRASNYGYTF. The DNA for the CDR3 is TGTGCCAGCAGCGGATCCCGGGACAGGGCTTCTAACTATGGCTACACCTTC.

This chain connects TRBV27 to TRBJ1-2, with TRBD1 as a possible D gene (6 bases). Germline V gene lookup returns CDR1 MNHEY and CDR2 SMNVEV (reference sequence). V lost 6 bases and J lost 7, with 18 bases in between. This CDR3 contains 14 residues. The CDR3 is CASRLSTGFGGYTF. CDR3 nucleotides: TGTGCCAGCAGACTATCCACAGGGTTCGGTGGCTACACCTTC.

V is TRBV7-9 and J is TRBJ2-1, with D possibly being TRBD2 (6 bases). In germline, CDR1 is SEHNR, CDR2 FQNEAQ (reference sequence). The ends were cut back, 0 bases at V and 15 bases at J, with 9 bases in the middle. The CDR3 runs to 11 residues. The CDR3 region has the DNA TGTGCCAGCAGCTTAGCGCGGGATGCGTTCTTC. Amino acids: CASSLARDAFF.